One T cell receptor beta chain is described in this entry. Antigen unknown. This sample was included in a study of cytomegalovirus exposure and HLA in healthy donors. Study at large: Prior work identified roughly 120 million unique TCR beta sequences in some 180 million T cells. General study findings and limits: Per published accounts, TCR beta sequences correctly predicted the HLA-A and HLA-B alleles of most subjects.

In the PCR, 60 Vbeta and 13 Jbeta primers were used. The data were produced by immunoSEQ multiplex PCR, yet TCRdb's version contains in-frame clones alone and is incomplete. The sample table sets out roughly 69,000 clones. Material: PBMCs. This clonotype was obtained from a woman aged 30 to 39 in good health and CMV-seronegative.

CDR3 region: CASSQDPGTVSNYGYTF. CDR3 nucleotide sequence: TGTGCCAGCAGCCAAGATCCCGGTACCGTTTCTAACTATGGCTACACCTTC. The J gene is TRBJ1-2, the V gene TRBV4-2; D remains unclear. CDR1 and CDR2 (germline): LGHNA, YNFKEQ. V lost 0 bases and J 0 bases, leaving 14 bases between the germline ends. The CDR3 loop spans 17 amino acids.